This T cell receptor (beta chain) originates from a study of blood T cell repertoires in COVID-19. Across the whole study: Samples came from the United States, Italy and Spain, spanning acute and convalescent COVID-19. PBMCs, B-cell-depleted T cells, or T cells provided the cDNA or gDNA that made up the material.

CDR3 length: 14 residues. Germline CDR1 is MDHEN and CDR2 is SYDVKM. The J segment lost 5 bases and the V segment lost 5 bases, leaving 8 bases of the junction unmatched. In the authors' workflow: Reference gene primer amplification gave estimated nucleated cell counts. Clones were sequenced by immunoSEQ multiplex PCR, and TCRdb holds only the in-frame ones, with some missing. The V and J calls and clone size come from that table; D and trimming were worked out from the DNA. This sample has fewer than 200,000 clones, with 84% found just once. The chain has TRBV28 and TRBJ2-7, with 8 bases lining up with TRBD2. The sample was peripheral blood. The origin of this receptor is a man aged 40-55 years who had recovered from COVID-19. CDR3 DNA: TGTGCCAGCAGTATTGGCGGGAGGTGGAACGAGCAGTACTTC. This gives the protein CASSIGGRWNEQYF.